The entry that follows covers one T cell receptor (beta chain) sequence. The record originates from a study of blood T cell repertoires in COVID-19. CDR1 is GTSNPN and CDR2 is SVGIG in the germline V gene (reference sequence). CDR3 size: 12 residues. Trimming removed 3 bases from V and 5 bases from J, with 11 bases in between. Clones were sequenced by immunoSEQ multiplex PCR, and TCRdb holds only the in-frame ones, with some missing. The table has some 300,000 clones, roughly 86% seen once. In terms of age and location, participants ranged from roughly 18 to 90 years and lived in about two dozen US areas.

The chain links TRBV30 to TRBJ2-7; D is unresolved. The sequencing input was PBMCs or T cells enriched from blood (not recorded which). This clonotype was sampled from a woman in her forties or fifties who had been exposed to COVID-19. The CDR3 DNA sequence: TGTGCCTGGAGCCTCCAGTACCACGAGCAGTACTTC. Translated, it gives CAWSLQYHEQYF.